These 27 T cell receptor beta chains share one sample of origin, sequenced in a study of T cell responses to AZD1222 COVID-19 vaccine. Assay used: immunoSEQ multiplex PCR; TCRdb lists only in-frame clones, some missing. Altogether more than 75,000 clones are present, about nine tenths being singletons, with the ten largest covering about 25%. Specimen: peripheral blood, collected on day 0 of AZD1222 vaccination. These receptors all stem from an adult in good health.

The chain joins TRBV11-2 to TRBJ2-5, with 7 nucleotides matching TRBD1. This CDR3 spans 17 amino acids. V lost 3 bases, J lost 2 bases, and 12 bases stayed unmatched. The germline gives CDR1 SGHAT, CDR2 FQNNGV. CDR3 sequence (DNA): TGTGCCAGCAGCTTGATGGGACAGAGCCGAGGACAAGAGACCCAGTACTTC. It yields the protein CASSLMGQSRGQETQYF.

The rearrangement uses TRBV12-3 or TRBV12-4 and TRBJ1-1; D perhaps matches TRBD1 (5 bases). The CDR3 runs to 11 residues. Trimming stripped 3 bases from V and 11 bases from J, with 10 bases between. CDR3 DNA sequence: TGTGCCAGCAGTTTTGGGGCAGACGCTTTCTTT. This codes for CASSFGADAFF.

V usage is TRBV6-2 or TRBV6-3 and J usage is TRBJ1-2; possibly TRBD1 for D (5 bases). Germline CDR1 and CDR2: MNHEY and SVGEGT. The ends were cut back, 2 bases at V and 4 bases at J, with 11 bases in the middle. There are 14 residues in the CDR3. In DNA form, the CDR3 reads TGTGCCAGCAGTTACCCACAGGTGCCCTATGGCTACACCTTC. Residues: CASSYPQVPYGYTF.

The chain is built from TRBV2 and TRBJ2-7, with 10 positions matching TRBD1. CDR1 is SNHLY and CDR2 is FYNNEI in the germline V gene. This CDR3 contains 14 residues. Trimming removed 6 bases from V and 1 base from J; junction bases left unmatched: 3. CDR3 amino acids: CASRGQGGSYEQYF. CDR3 nucleotide sequence: TGTGCCAGCAGAGGACAGGGGGGATCCTACGAGCAGTACTTC.

The rearrangement joins TRBV28 to TRBJ2-2; D tentatively fits TRBD1 or TRBD2 (6 bases each). V was pared by 6 bases and J by 9 bases, with 14 bases between. This CDR3 region has 13 residues. Germline values: CDR1 MDHEN, CDR2 SYDVKM. CDR3 coding DNA: TGTGCCAGCAGCCTAGGGGGGCGCCGGGAGCTGTTTTTT. Amino acid sequence: CASSLGGRRELFF.

This chain joins TRBV30 and TRBJ2-2; no definite D call. The V and J ends lost 0 bases and 4 bases respectively, with 9 bases between them. Germline V lookup: CDR1 GTSNPN, CDR2 SVGIG (reference sequence). The CDR3 has 14 residues. CDR3 sequence: CAWSVLVSTGELFF. CDR3 DNA sequence: TGTGCCTGGAGTGTTTTGGTTTCCACCGGGGAGCTGTTTTTT. Drawing the rest from reference TRBV30 and TRBJ2-2, the complete variable domain is SQTIHQWPATLVQPVGSPLSLECTVEGTSNPNLYWYRQAAGRGLQLLFYSVGIGQISSEVPQNLSASRPQDRQFILSSKKLLLSDSGFYLCAWSVLVSTGELFFGEGSRLTVL.

The chain has TRBV18 and TRBJ1-5; TRBD1 matches 8 bases. CDR1 is KGHSH, CDR2 LQKENI, per germline. The CDR3 has 14 residues. V was clipped by 4 bases and J by 5 bases; unmatched bases: 4. The CDR3 loop reads CASSLDRDYQPQHF. The CDR3 nucleotides read TGTGCCAGCTCACTGGACAGGGACTATCAGCCCCAGCATTTT. Based on the CDR3 plus reference TRBV18 and TRBJ1-5, the full variable domain is NAGVMQNPRHLVRRRGQEARLRCSPMKGHSHVYWYRQLPEEGLKFMVYLQKENIIDESGMPKERFSAEFPKEGPSILRIQQVVRGDSAAYFCASSLDRDYQPQHFGDGTRLSIL.

This sequence joins TRBV30 and TRBJ2-3; 10 nucleotides line up with TRBD1. The CDR3 extends over 15 amino acids. The J segment lost 3 bases and the V segment lost 5 bases, leaving 8 bases of the junction unmatched. Germline V gene data show CDR1 as GTSNPN and CDR2 as SVGIG (reference sequence). The CDR3 sequence: CAWSGLGQGTDTQYF. The DNA for the CDR3 is TGTGCCTGGTCTGGACTGGGACAGGGGACAGATACGCAGTATTTT.

This sequence joins TRBV12-5 and TRBJ2-1; TRBD2 matches 11 bases. The CDR3 totals 16 residues. The trim removed 0 bases at V and 7 bases at J, leaving 5 bases unmatched. Germline assignment: CDR1 LGHNT and CDR2 FRNRAP. The CDR3 reads CASGLVLAGVPNEQFF. The CDR3 DNA reads TGTGCTAGTGGTTTGGTACTAGCGGGAGTCCCAAATGAGCAGTTCTTC.

This chain connects TRBV25-1 to TRBJ2-1, with D possibly called TRBD1 or TRBD2 (5 bases each). This CDR3 comprises 16 residues. Germline V CDR1 and CDR2: MGHDK, SYGVNS. V was trimmed by 1 base and J by 2 bases, leaving 12 bases between them. The CDR3 DNA follows: TGTGCCAGCAGTGAATGGGGGTCTGTGGCCTACAATGAGCAGTTCTTC. This codes for CASSEWGSVAYNEQFF.

The chain is built from TRBV30 and TRBJ2-7; D is perhaps TRBD1 or TRBD2 (5 bases each). This CDR3 has 12 residues. V lost 1 base and J 5 bases, leaving 9 bases between the germline ends. Per germline, CDR1 GTSNPN and CDR2 SVGIG (reference sequence). CDR3: CAWSGGSNEQYF. The CDR3 DNA follows: TGTGCCTGGAGTGGGGGGAGTAACGAGCAGTACTTC. The complete variable domain, with remaining parts taken from reference TRBV30 and TRBJ2-7, reads SQTIHQWPATLVQPVGSPLSLECTVEGTSNPNLYWYRQAAGRGLQLLFYSVGIGQISSEVPQNLSASRPQDRQFILSSKKLLLSDSGFYLCAWSGGSNEQYFGPGTRLTVT.

The gene calls are TRBV4-3 and TRBJ2-7; D tentatively fits TRBD1 or TRBD2 (6 bases each). CDR3 length: 16 residues. V was shortened by 0 bases and J by 4 bases, with 16 bases between the two germline ends. Germline V gene lookup returns CDR1 LGHNA and CDR2 YSLEER. In DNA, the CDR3 is TGCGCCAGCAGCCAAGATGAGGGGGGATTCGGGTACGAGCAGTACTTC. Its protein is CASSQDEGGFGYEQYF.

The sample holds one count of this clone. V gene TRBV6-5 combines with J gene TRBJ2-7; 7 nucleotides match TRBD2. CDR3 size: 12 residues. V shed 7 bases and J 2 bases; nucleotides not matched to a gene: 2. The germline gives CDR1 MNHEY, CDR2 SVGAGI. The CDR3 bases are TGTGCCAGCACGGGGGGACCCTACGAGCAGTACTTC. This encodes CASTGGPYEQYF.

The J gene is TRBJ2-7, the V gene TRBV5-1; 8 bases agree with TRBD2. Trimming took 0 bases from V and 2 from J; bases not matched to a gene: 4. The germline CDR1 and CDR2 sequences are SGHRS and YFSETQ. This CDR3 contains 15 residues. CDR3 sequence: CASSLASGGTYEQYF. The CDR3 DNA follows: TGCGCCAGCAGCTTGGCCAGCGGGGGAACCTACGAGCAGTACTTC.

This sequence joins TRBV30 and TRBJ2-7; 7 bases match TRBD2. There are 14 residues in the CDR3. V was pared by 2 bases and J by 2 bases, with 6 bases of the junction left unmatched. The germline V gene encodes CDR1 GTSNPN and CDR2 SVGIG (reference sequence). The chain's CDR3 is CAWSLGGRAYEQYF. The CDR3 bases are TGTGCCTGGAGTTTAGGAGGGAGGGCCTACGAGCAGTACTTC.

This chain connects TRBV7-2 to TRBJ2-6, with a weak D call TRBD2 (6 bases). CDR1 and CDR2 (germline): SGHTA, FQGNSA. V shed 5 bases and J shed 2 bases, with 10 bases lying between them. The CDR3 is 15 amino acids. As DNA, the CDR3 is TGTGCCAGCAGCGGAGGGGTTGCTGGGGCCAACGTCCTGACTTTC. Its protein is CASSGGVAGANVLTF. The entire variable domain, with the rest obtained from reference TRBV7-2 and TRBJ2-6, is as follows: GAGVSQSPSNKVTEKGKDVELRCDPISGHTALYWYRQSLGQGLEFLIYFQGNSAPDKSGLPSDRFSAERTGGSVSTLTIQRTQQEDSAVYLCASSGGVAGANVLTFGAGSRLTVL.

The chain links TRBV5-1 to TRBJ2-5, with TRBD2 matching 7 bases. V was pared by 4 bases and J by 2 bases, with 8 bases of the junction left unmatched. This CDR3 has 15 residues. Per the germline V gene, CDR1 is SGHRS and CDR2 is YFSETQ. The CDR3 loop is CASSPHGRGQETQYF. In DNA, the CDR3 is TGCGCCAGCAGCCCCCATGGGCGGGGGCAAGAGACCCAGTACTTC.

J is TRBJ2-3 and V is TRBV5-4; 7 bases fit TRBD2. From germline, CDR1 is SGHNT and CDR2 YYREEE (reference sequence). The CDR3 extends over 15 amino acids. Trimming removed 3 bases from V and 0 bases from J; junction bases left unmatched: 4. In DNA, the CDR3 is TGTGCCAGCAGCTGGAGCGGGGTGAGCACAGATACGCAGTATTTT. Translation gives CASSWSGVSTDTQYF.

The chain links TRBV15 to TRBJ2-7; 8 bases match TRBD1. The CDR3 is made up of 14 amino acids. CDR1 and CDR2 from the germline V gene are LNHNV and YYDKDF (reference sequence). The V segment lost 3 bases and the J segment 3 bases; nucleotides outside the gene matches: 4. This CDR3 reads CATSSWTGRYEQYF. The CDR3 DNA sequence: TGTGCCACCAGCAGTTGGACAGGGCGCTACGAGCAGTACTTC.

The CDR3 nucleotides are TGTGCCAGCAGCGGATCTCGGGCTCAAGAGACCCAGTACTTC. Amino acids: CASSGSRAQETQYF. The V and J genes are TRBV7-2 and TRBJ2-5; D call uncertain. Germline V CDR1 and CDR2: SGHTA, FQGNSA. The CDR3 has 14 residues. V lost 5 bases, J lost 2 bases, and 12 bases lay in between. Together with reference TRBV7-2 and TRBJ2-5, the CDR3 gives the full variable domain: GAGVSQSPSNKVTEKGKDVELRCDPISGHTALYWYRQSLGQGLEFLIYFQGNSAPDKSGLPSDRFSAERTGGSVSTLTIQRTQQEDSAVYLCASSGSRAQETQYFGPGTRLLVL.

The chain is built from TRBV7-2 and TRBJ1-3; TRBD1 aligns across 8 bases. Losses at the gene ends were 3 bases for V and 4 bases for J; bases not matched to a gene: 5. The CDR3 is 15 residues long. CDR1 and CDR2 from the germline V gene are SGHTA and FQGNSA. The CDR3, as DNA: TGTGCCAGCAGCTTTACGACAGGGGCCGGAAACACCATATATTTT. Its protein is CASSFTTGAGNTIYF.

The table lists this clone with a few counts. The chain combines TRBV28 with TRBJ2-7, with a weak D call TRBD1 (5 bases). Germline assignment: CDR1 MDHEN and CDR2 SYDVKM. The ends were cut back, 1 base at V and 1 base at J, with 8 bases in the middle. This CDR3 has 14 amino acids. CDR3 DNA sequence: TGTGCCAGCAGTTTATCAGGGCCTTCCTACGAGCAGTACTTC. Amino acids: CASSLSGPSYEQYF.

The V gene is TRBV4-3, the J gene TRBJ2-7, with 13 bases fitting TRBD2. The CDR3 length is 16 residues. Trimming took 3 bases from V and 3 from J; bases not matched to a gene: 5. Germline CDR1 reads LGHNA; CDR2 reads YSLEER. The CDR3, as DNA: TGCGCCAGCAGCCAGGCCGGGACTAGCGGGAACTACGAGCAGTACTTC. Residues: CASSQAGTSGNYEQYF.

This chain joins TRBV29-1 and TRBJ2-3; TRBD1 aligns across 8 bases. This CDR3 spans 12 amino acids. Germline values: CDR1 SQVTM, CDR2 ANQGSEA. Trimming at V came to 7 bases and at J to 4 bases, leaving 4 bases not matched to a gene. CDR3 coding DNA: TGCAGCGAAGGACAGGGACCAGATACGCAGTATTTT. Translation gives CSEGQGPDTQYF.

The chain joins TRBV5-1 to TRBJ2-5; no clear D. The V end lost 0 bases, the J end lost 6 bases, and 15 bases lay between the germline ends. The CDR3 runs to 15 residues. Per the germline V gene, CDR1 is SGHRS and CDR2 is YFSETQ. CDR3 sequence reads: CASSLDIYEKKTQYF. CDR3 sequence (DNA): TGCGCCAGCAGCTTGGATATTTACGAAAAGAAGACCCAGTACTTC.

This clone was seen only once. V usage is TRBV19 and J usage is TRBJ1-5; 7 bases match TRBD1. This CDR3 comprises 13 residues. V dropped 9 bases and J dropped 4; count of bases not matched to a gene: 6. From germline, CDR1 is LNHDA and CDR2 SQIVND (reference sequence). This CDR3 is CASQDRPNQPQHF. Written as DNA, the CDR3 is TGTGCCAGCCAGGACAGGCCTAATCAGCCCCAGCATTTT. Filled out from reference TRBV19 and TRBJ1-5, the complete variable domain reads DGGITQSPKYLFRKEGQNVTLSCEQNLNHDAMYWYRQDPGQGLRLIYYSQIVNDFQKGDIAEGYSVSREKKESFPLTVTSAQKNPTAFYLCASQDRPNQPQHFGDGTRLSIL.

The chain employs TRBV6-2 or TRBV6-3 and TRBJ1-5; D unresolved. This CDR3 contains 13 residues. CDR1 is MNHEY, CDR2 SVGEGT, per germline. With 3 bases removed from V and 9 bases from J, the gap between germline ends came to 12 bases. DNA for the CDR3: TGTGCCAGCAGTTATACCGATATCAGGCCCCAGCATTTT. It codes for CASSYTDIRPQHF.